These 27 T cell receptor beta chains came from one sample sequenced in a study of shared clonotypes between healthy human individuals. In the naive CD8 group, cells lacked CD45RO and were positively selected for CCR7, so terminally differentiated effector memory CD45RA+ cells were left out. Method: immunoSEQ multiplex PCR; TCRdb's copy keeps in-frame clones and lacks some. The sample records about 2.2 million clones, around 95% being singletons. Input material: naive CD8+ T cells from PBMCs. All receptors come from a man between 18 and 35 years old in good health. Some clones in this sample may be carry-over from other donors' samples.

V gene TRBV29-1 combines with J gene TRBJ2-7; D is perhaps TRBD1 (6 bases). Germline CDR1 reads SQVTM; CDR2 reads ANQGSEA. The V gene lost 6 bases and the J gene lost 0 bases, with 21 bases spanning the gap. The CDR3 has 16 amino acids. The CDR3, as DNA: TGCAGCGTGGATTACTCGGGCAGGGGCAGCTCCTACGAGCAGTACTTC. Translation gives CSVDYSGRGSSYEQYF.

The rearrangement uses TRBV4-1 and TRBJ2-1; D may be TRBD2 (8 bases). V lost 4 bases and J lost 0, with 22 bases in between. The length of the CDR3 is 19 residues. The germline CDR1 and CDR2 sequences are MGHRA and YSYEKL. CDR3 sequence: CASSPGGLAGASSYNEQFF. The CDR3 DNA reads TGCGCCAGCAGCCCAGGGGGGCTAGCGGGTGCGAGCTCCTACAATGAGCAGTTCTTC.

The chain links TRBV27 to TRBJ2-5; D gene ambiguous. The length of the CDR3 is 14 residues. Germline CDR1 is MNHEY and CDR2 is SMNVEV (reference sequence). Trimming pared 4 bases from V and 4 bases from J, leaving 13 bases between. CDR3 coding DNA: TGTGCCAGCAGTTCTTTTCGGGCAGGAGAGACCCAGTACTTC. It translates to CASSSFRAGETQYF.

This chain connects TRBV7-9 to TRBJ1-1; D may be TRBD1 (6 bases). With 1 base removed from V and 11 bases from J, the gap between germline ends came to 14 bases. CDR1 and CDR2 (germline): SEHNR, FQNEAQ (reference sequence). This CDR3 contains 13 residues. CDR3 sequence: CASSLGLQGSAFF. The DNA of the CDR3 is TGTGCCAGCAGCTTAGGATTACAGGGTTCGGCTTTCTTT.

The chain employs TRBV2 and TRBJ2-2; D gene ambiguous. The CDR3 runs 16 residues. Trimming removed 8 bases from V and 1 base from J, with 17 bases in between. Germline lookup yields CDR1 SNHLY and CDR2 FYNNEI. In nucleotides, the CDR3 is TGTGCCAGCTTCAATCGTCAGGCTGTGAACACCGGGGAGCTGTTTTTT. This sequence encodes CASFNRQAVNTGELFF. Variable domain in full (rest from reference TRBV2 and TRBJ2-2): EPEVTQTPSHQVTQMGQEVILRCVPISNHLYFYWYRQILGQKVEFLVSFYNNEISEKSEIFDDQFSVERPDGSNFTLKIRSTKLEDSAMYFCASFNRQAVNTGELFFGEGSRLTVL.

V gene TRBV28 combines with J gene TRBJ2-1; tentative D call: TRBD2 (7 bases). This CDR3 spans 15 amino acids. Germline loops: CDR1 MDHEN, CDR2 SYDVKM. Trimming cost V 6 bases and J 5 bases, with 17 bases left between them. This CDR3 is CASSPWGGPNNEQFF. CDR3 DNA sequence: TGTGCCAGCAGCCCCTGGGGGGGCCCCAACAATGAGCAGTTCTTC.

Turning to this clone: This CDR3 is also generated by other DNA sequences in the sample. The genes are TRBV9 and TRBJ2-1, with 9 bases fitting TRBD2. The V and J ends lost 2 bases and 0 bases, in that order; junction bases with no gene match: 3. This CDR3 is built from 16 residues. The germline V gene encodes CDR1 SGDLS and CDR2 YYNGEE. The CDR3 region has the DNA TGTGCCAGCAGCGTCGGTAGCGGGAGCTCCTACAATGAGCAGTTCTTC. Translated: CASSVGSGSSYNEQFF.

The gene calls are TRBV7-2 and TRBJ1-5; D perhaps matches TRBD1 (6 bases). The CDR3 contains 15 residues. Trimming removed 2 bases from V and 7 bases from J, with 15 bases in between. Looked up from germline, CDR1 is SGHTA and CDR2 is FQGNSA. CDR3 region: CASSLSGGAGQPQHF. The DNA for the CDR3 is TGTGCCAGCAGCTTATCTGGGGGGGCCGGCCAGCCCCAGCATTTT.

V gene TRBV5-4 combines with J gene TRBJ2-5, with a possible D match to TRBD2 (5 bases). V lost 4 bases and J 3 bases, leaving 16 bases between the germline ends. This CDR3 contains 15 residues. The germline V gene encodes CDR1 SGHNT and CDR2 YYREEE (reference sequence). The CDR3 protein is CASSLGLETKETQYF. CDR3 nucleotides: TGTGCCAGCAGCCTAGGACTCGAAACCAAAGAGACCCAGTACTTC.

The J gene is TRBJ1-2, the V gene TRBV7-9, with D unclear. Trimming removed 4 bases at V and 4 bases at J, with 13 bases between. The CDR3 length is 14 residues. Per the germline V gene, CDR1 is SEHNR and CDR2 is FQNEAQ (reference sequence). The CDR3 DNA follows: TGTGCCAGCAGCTCCTCCGGGGTCCCCTATGGCTACACCTTC. It translates to CASSSSGVPYGYTF.

The rearrangement joins TRBV29-1 to TRBJ2-7, with 7 positions matching TRBD1. This CDR3 has 14 amino acids. Germline lookup yields CDR1 SQVTM and CDR2 ANQGSEA. V lost 4 bases, J lost 5 bases, and 11 bases stayed unmatched. The CDR3, as DNA: TGCAGCGTTGCCCCGGGACAGCCAGTCCACGAGCAGTACTTC. Translating it yields CSVAPGQPVHEQYF.

This clone has a handful of counts. The chain has TRBV11-2 and TRBJ1-5; D is ambiguous. This CDR3 is built from 12 residues. CDR1 and CDR2 from the germline V gene are SGHAT and FQNNGV. Trimming cost V 6 bases and J 5 bases, with 8 bases left between them. CDR3 region: CASSRGDQPQHF. CDR3 sequence (DNA): TGTGCCAGCAGTAGAGGCGATCAGCCCCAGCATTTT. The variable domain in full, with the rest retrieved from reference TRBV11-2 and TRBJ1-5, is EAGVAQSPRYKIIEKRQSVAFWCNPISGHATLYWYQQILGQGPKLLIQFQNNGVVDDSQLPKDRFSAERLKGVDSTLKIQPAKLEDSAVYLCASSRGDQPQHFGDGTRLSIL.

The chain is built from TRBV28 and TRBJ1-1; a weak D match, TRBD1 (5 bases). Trimming pared 3 bases from V and 1 base from J, leaving 21 bases between. Germline V CDR1 and CDR2: MDHEN, SYDVKM. The CDR3 sequence is 18 residues long. CDR3 sequence (DNA): TGTGCCAGCAGTTTTGGGGCGCCGGGGGAATACCAGAACACTGAAGCTTTCTTT. The encoded protein is CASSFGAPGEYQNTEAFF.

In this sample, this clone turned up once. The chain uses TRBV5-5 and TRBJ2-7; 8 nucleotides match TRBD2. Trimming cost V 3 bases and J 0 bases; bases outside gene matches: 8. CDR3 length: 16 residues. Germline V lookup: CDR1 SGHKS, CDR2 YYEKEE (reference sequence). CDR3: CASSSQGGRYSYEQYF. The DNA for the CDR3 is TGTGCCAGCAGCTCCCAAGGCGGGAGGTACTCCTACGAGCAGTACTTC.

This chain links TRBV28 with TRBJ1-2, with 8 positions matching TRBD1. In germline, CDR1 is MDHEN, CDR2 SYDVKM. The CDR3 consists of 14 residues. The V segment lost 6 bases and the J segment 2 bases; nucleotides outside the gene matches: 5. The CDR3: CASSTTGDNYGYTF. CDR3 coding DNA: TGTGCCAGCAGCACGACAGGGGACAACTATGGCTACACCTTC.

This chain connects TRBV7-2 to TRBJ2-7; possibly TRBD1 for D (6 bases). V was clipped by 4 bases and J by 2 bases, with 12 bases between them. Germline-derived CDR1 and CDR2 are SGHTA and FQGNSA. The CDR3 totals 14 residues. In DNA, the CDR3 is TGTGCCAGCAGCTCCCGGGACAAGACCTACGAGCAGTACTTC. The encoded protein is CASSSRDKTYEQYF. The variable domain in full, completed from reference TRBV7-2 and TRBJ2-7, reads GAGVSQSPSNKVTEKGKDVELRCDPISGHTALYWYRQSLGQGLEFLIYFQGNSAPDKSGLPSDRFSAERTGGSVSTLTIQRTQQEDSAVYLCASSSRDKTYEQYFGPGTRLTVT.

This rearrangement joins TRBV5-6 to TRBJ1-4; TRBD1 matches at 7 bases. Trimming cost V 1 base and J 5 bases; bases outside gene matches: 5. CDR3 length: 15 amino acids. The V gene's germline CDR1 is SGHDT and CDR2 YYEEEE. The CDR3 reads CASSLWGRGNEKLFF. Written as DNA, the CDR3 is TGTGCCAGCAGCTTGTGGGGCAGGGGGAATGAAAAACTGTTTTTT.

This clone was picked up one time. The CDR3 loop is CASSQGQGTGLDTQYF. For the CDR3, the DNA is TGTGCCAGCAGTCAAGGACAGGGGACTGGACTAGATACGCAGTATTTT. V and J are TRBV27 and TRBJ2-3; 9 bases match TRBD1. Per germline, CDR1 MNHEY and CDR2 SMNVEV (reference sequence). After removal of 5 bases from V and 5 bases from J, the junction contained 11 bases not matched to a gene. The CDR3 totals 16 residues.

V and J are TRBV28 and TRBJ1-5; D remains unclear. The germline gives CDR1 MDHEN, CDR2 SYDVKM. This CDR3 is 14 amino acids long. The germline V and J ends were trimmed by 4 bases and 6 bases, with 13 bases remaining between them. CDR3 bases: TGTGCCAGCAGTTCCCTCGGTACCTCTCAGCCCCAGCATTTT. This codes for CASSSLGTSQPQHF.

V usage is TRBV19 and J usage is TRBJ1-2; D ambiguous. This CDR3 spans 13 amino acids. Germline values: CDR1 LNHDA, CDR2 SQIVND (reference sequence). Deletions cut 7 bases from V and 4 bases from J, with 13 bases between. CDR3 sequence reads: CASTPGRVYGYTF. The CDR3 DNA follows: TGTGCCAGTACCCCGGGTCGGGTCTATGGCTACACCTTC. Complete variable domain (other parts from reference TRBV19 and TRBJ1-2): DGGITQSPKYLFRKEGQNVTLSCEQNLNHDAMYWYRQDPGQGLRLIYYSQIVNDFQKGDIAEGYSVSREKKESFPLTVTSAQKNPTAFYLCASTPGRVYGYTFGSGTRLTVV.

The rearrangement joins TRBV19 to TRBJ2-7; weak D call: TRBD2 (6 bases). Trimming left V 5 bases short and J 5 bases short, with 16 bases between. Per germline, CDR1 LNHDA and CDR2 SQIVND (reference sequence). The CDR3 length is 14 residues. CDR3 nucleotides: TGTGCCAGTAGTTCCGGTCGCGGGATCAACGAGCAGTACTTC. It codes for CASSSGRGINEQYF.

This clone was picked up one time. The rearrangement links TRBV28 to TRBJ1-5; D unresolved. The CDR3 length is 15 residues. V lost 3 bases and J lost 3, with 12 bases in between. Germline lookup yields CDR1 MDHEN and CDR2 SYDVKM. The CDR3 DNA reads TGTGCCAGCAGTTTTCTTCTGGATCTCAATCAGCCCCAGCATTTT. Its translation is CASSFLLDLNQPQHF.

The rearrangement joins TRBV27 to TRBJ2-2; D call uncertain. V gave up 2 bases and J gave up 5 bases, with 9 bases separating them. This CDR3 contains 14 residues. Germline CDR1 reads MNHEY; CDR2 reads SMNVEV (reference sequence). In DNA, the CDR3 is TGTGCCAGCAGTTTAGGGCAGGTGACCGGGGAGCTGTTTTTT. Amino acid sequence: CASSLGQVTGELFF.

The V call is TRBV6-6, the J call TRBJ2-7, with D hard to call. This CDR3 has 13 amino acids. Per germline, CDR1 MNHNY and CDR2 SVGAGI (reference sequence). Trimming removed 6 bases at V and 3 bases at J, with 12 bases between. CDR3 nucleotides: TGTGCCAGCAGCCCCTATGTGGGCTACGAGCAGTACTTC. Protein product: CASSPYVGYEQYF.

This chain connects TRBV19 to TRBJ2-7; no clear D gene. The germline V and J ends were trimmed by 3 bases and 1 base, with 7 bases remaining between them. The CDR3 loop spans 13 amino acids. CDR1 and CDR2 (germline): LNHDA, SQIVND (reference sequence). CDR3 amino acids: CASSMVGSYEQYF. Here the CDR3 DNA reads TGTGCCAGTAGTATGGTGGGTTCCTACGAGCAGTACTTC.

The chain has TRBV18 and TRBJ2-1; D is undetermined. From germline, CDR1 is KGHSH and CDR2 LQKENI. Trimming took 5 bases from V and 0 from J, leaving 14 bases between them. The CDR3 is made up of 16 amino acids. CDR3 protein: CASSESPASSYNEQFF. The CDR3 DNA is TGTGCCAGCTCAGAATCTCCAGCCAGCTCCTACAATGAGCAGTTCTTC.

This sequence joins TRBV7-2 and TRBJ2-1; no firm D call. The germline V gene encodes CDR1 SGHTA and CDR2 FQGNSA. V was cut by 3 bases and J by 0 bases, with 15 bases left in between. The CDR3 is 17 residues long. CDR3 amino acids: CASSFPRESLSYNEQFF. CDR3 sequence (DNA): TGTGCCAGCAGCTTCCCTCGCGAGAGCCTCTCCTACAATGAGCAGTTCTTC.